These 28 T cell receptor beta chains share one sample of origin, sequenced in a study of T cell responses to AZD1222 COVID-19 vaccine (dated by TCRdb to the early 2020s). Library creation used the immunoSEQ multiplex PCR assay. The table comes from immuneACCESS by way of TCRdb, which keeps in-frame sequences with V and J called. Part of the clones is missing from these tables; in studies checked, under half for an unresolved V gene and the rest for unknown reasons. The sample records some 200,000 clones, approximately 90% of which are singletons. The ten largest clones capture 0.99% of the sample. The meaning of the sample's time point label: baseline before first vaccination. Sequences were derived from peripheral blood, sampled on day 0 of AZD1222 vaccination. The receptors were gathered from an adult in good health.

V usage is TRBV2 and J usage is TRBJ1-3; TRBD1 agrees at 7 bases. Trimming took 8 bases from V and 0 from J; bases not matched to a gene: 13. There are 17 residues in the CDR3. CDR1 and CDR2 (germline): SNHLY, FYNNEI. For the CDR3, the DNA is TGTGCCAGCGGGGGAGACAGGGACACTGGCTCTGGAAACACCATATATTTT. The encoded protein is CASGGDRDTGSGNTIYF.

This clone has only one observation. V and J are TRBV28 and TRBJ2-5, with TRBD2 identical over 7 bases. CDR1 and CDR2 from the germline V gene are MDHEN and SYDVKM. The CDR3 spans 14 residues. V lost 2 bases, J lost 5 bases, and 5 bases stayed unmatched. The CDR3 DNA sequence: TGTGCCAGCAGTTTAGAAGGACTAGGGGAGACCCAGTACTTC. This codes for CASSLEGLGETQYF.

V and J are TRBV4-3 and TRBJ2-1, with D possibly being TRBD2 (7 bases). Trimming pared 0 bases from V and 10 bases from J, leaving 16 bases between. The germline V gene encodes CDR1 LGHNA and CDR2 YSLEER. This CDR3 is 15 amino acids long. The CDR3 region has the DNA TGCGCCAGCAGCCAAGAGGCGGCGGGCGGGGGCGAGCAGTTCTTC. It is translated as CASSQEAAGGGEQFF.

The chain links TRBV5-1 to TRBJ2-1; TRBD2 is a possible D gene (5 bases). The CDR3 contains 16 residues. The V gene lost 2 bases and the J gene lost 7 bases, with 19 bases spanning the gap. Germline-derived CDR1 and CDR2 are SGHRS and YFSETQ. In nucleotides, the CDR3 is TGCGCCAGCAGCTTACAGACAAGCGGATCTGGAAATGAGCAGTTCTTC. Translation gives CASSLQTSGSGNEQFF.

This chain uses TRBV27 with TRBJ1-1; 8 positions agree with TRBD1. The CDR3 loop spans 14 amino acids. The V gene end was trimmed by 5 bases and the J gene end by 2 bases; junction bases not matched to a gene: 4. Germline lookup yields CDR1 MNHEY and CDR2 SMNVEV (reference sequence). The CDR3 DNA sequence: TGTGCCAGCAGTCACGGACAGGGAAACACTGAAGCTTTCTTT. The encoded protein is CASSHGQGNTEAFF.

CDR3 nucleotide sequence: TGTGCCAGTAGTAGTTCACAGGGCGCCGGTTCACCCCTCCACTTT. Translated: CASSSSQGAGSPLHF. V is TRBV19 and J is TRBJ1-6; possibly TRBD1 for D (6 bases). This CDR3 comprises 15 residues. Per the germline V gene, CDR1 is LNHDA and CDR2 is SQIVND (reference sequence). Trimming cost V 4 bases and J 9 bases, with 16 bases left between them.

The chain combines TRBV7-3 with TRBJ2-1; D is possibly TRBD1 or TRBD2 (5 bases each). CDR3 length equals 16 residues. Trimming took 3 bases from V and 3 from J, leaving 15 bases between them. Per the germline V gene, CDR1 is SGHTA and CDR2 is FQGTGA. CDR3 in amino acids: CASSFSPGTHYNEQFF. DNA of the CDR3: TGTGCCAGCAGCTTCTCTCCGGGGACCCACTACAATGAGCAGTTCTTC.

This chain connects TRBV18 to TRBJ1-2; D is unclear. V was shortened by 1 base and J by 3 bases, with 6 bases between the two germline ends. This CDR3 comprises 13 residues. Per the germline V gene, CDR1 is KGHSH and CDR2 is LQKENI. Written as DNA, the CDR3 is TGTGCCAGCTCACCACAGGCGGACTATGGCTACACCTTC. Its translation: CASSPQADYGYTF. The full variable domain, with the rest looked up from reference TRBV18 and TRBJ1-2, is NAGVMQNPRHLVRRRGQEARLRCSPMKGHSHVYWYRQLPEEGLKFMVYLQKENIIDESGMPKERFSAEFPKEGPSILRIQQVVRGDSAAYFCASSPQADYGYTFGSGTRLTVV.

For the CDR3, the DNA is TGTGCCAGCAGCTTAGGTGGGGGAGGTGGAAACACCATATATTTT. Amino acids: CASSLGGGGGNTIYF. V gene TRBV7-8 combines with J gene TRBJ1-3; a weak D match, TRBD1 (5 bases). The CDR3 has 15 amino acids. V was clipped by 1 base and J by 3 bases, with 10 bases between them. Germline CDR1 is SGHVS and CDR2 is FQNEAQ.

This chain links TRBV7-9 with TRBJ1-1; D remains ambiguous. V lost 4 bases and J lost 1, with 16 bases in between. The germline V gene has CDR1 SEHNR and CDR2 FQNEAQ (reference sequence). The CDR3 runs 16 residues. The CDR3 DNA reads TGTGCCAGCAGCTCCTTAACCCTTTCCAGGAACACTGAAGCTTTCTTT. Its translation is CASSSLTLSRNTEAFF.

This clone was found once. In nucleotides, the CDR3 is TGTGCCAGCAGTTTACTCCGGACTAGCGGGAGGACAGATACGCAGTATTTT. It codes for CASSLLRTSGRTDTQYF. The chain joins TRBV28 to TRBJ2-3, with 14 bases matching TRBD2. Losses at the gene ends were 2 bases for V and 3 bases for J; bases not matched to a gene: 4. Germline V CDR1 and CDR2: MDHEN, SYDVKM. There are 17 residues in the CDR3.

The CDR3 spells CASSRSPNRVGSNQPQHF. The CDR3 nucleotides read TGTGCCAGCAGCCGATCCCCCAACAGGGTGGGTAGCAATCAGCCCCAGCATTTT. The J gene is TRBJ1-5, the V gene TRBV27; the D gene is possibly TRBD1 (6 bases). The CDR3 has 18 residues. The germline V gene encodes CDR1 MNHEY and CDR2 SMNVEV (reference sequence). Trimming removed 6 bases at V and 0 bases at J, with 21 bases between.

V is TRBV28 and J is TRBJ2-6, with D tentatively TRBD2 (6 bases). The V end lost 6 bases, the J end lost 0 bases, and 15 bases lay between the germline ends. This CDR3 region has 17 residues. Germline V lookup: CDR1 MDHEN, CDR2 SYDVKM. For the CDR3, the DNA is TGTGCCAGCAGGAAGGGGACTCTTGGCTCTGGGGCCAACGTCCTGACTTTC. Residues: CASRKGTLGSGANVLTF. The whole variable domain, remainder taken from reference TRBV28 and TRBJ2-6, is DVKVTQSSRYLVKRTGEKVFLECVQDMDHENMFWYRQDPGLGLRLIYFSYDVKMKEKGDIPEGYSVSREKKERFSLILESASTNQTSMYLCASRKGTLGSGANVLTFGAGSRLTVL.

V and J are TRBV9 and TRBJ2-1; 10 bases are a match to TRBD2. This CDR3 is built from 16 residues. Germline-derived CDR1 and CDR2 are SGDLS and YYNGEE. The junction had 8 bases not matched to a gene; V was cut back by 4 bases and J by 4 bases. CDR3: CASSPRGLASYNEQFF. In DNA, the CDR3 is TGTGCCAGCAGCCCCAGGGGACTAGCGAGTTACAATGAGCAGTTCTTC. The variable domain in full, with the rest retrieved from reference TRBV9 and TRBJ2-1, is DSGVTQTPKHLITATGQRVTLRCSPRSGDLSVYWYQQSLDQGLQFLIQYYNGEERAKGNILERFSAQQFPDLHSELNLSSLELGDSALYFCASSPRGLASYNEQFFGPGTRLTVL.

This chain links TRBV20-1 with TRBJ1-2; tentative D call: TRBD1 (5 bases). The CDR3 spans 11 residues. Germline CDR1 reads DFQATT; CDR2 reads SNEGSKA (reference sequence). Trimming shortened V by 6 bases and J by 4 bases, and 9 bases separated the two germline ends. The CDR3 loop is CSAGGLYGYTF. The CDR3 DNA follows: TGCAGTGCCGGGGGACTCTATGGCTACACCTTC.

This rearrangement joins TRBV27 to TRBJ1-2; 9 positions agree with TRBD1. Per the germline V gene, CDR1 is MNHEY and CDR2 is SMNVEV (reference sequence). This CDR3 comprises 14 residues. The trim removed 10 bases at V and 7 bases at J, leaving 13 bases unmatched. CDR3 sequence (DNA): TGTGCCACCAGGCGGGACAGGGAGAGACGTGGCTACACCTTC. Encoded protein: CATRRDRERRGYTF.

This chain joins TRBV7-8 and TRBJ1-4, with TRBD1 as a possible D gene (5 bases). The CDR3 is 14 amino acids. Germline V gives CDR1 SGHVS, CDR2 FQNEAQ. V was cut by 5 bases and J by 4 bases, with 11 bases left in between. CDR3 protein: CASSRIGGNEKLFF. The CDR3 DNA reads TGTGCCAGCAGCCGCATCGGGGGTAATGAAAAACTGTTTTTT. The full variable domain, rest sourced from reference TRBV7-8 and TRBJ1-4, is GAGVSQSPRYKVAKRGQDVALRCDPISGHVSLFWYQQALGQGPEFLTYFQNEAQLDKSGLPSDRFFAERPEGSVSTLKIQRTQQEDSAVYLCASSRIGGNEKLFFGSGTQLSVL.

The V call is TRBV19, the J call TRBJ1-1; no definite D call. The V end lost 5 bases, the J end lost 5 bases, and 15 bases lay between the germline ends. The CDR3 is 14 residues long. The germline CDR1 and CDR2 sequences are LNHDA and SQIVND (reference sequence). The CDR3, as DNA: TGTGCCAGTAGTTGGGGAGTGACCCCGACTGAAGCTTTCTTT. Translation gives CASSWGVTPTEAFF.

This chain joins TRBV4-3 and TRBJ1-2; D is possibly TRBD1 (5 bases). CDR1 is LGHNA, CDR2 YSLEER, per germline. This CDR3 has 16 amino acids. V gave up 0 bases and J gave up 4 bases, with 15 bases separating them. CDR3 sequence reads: CASSQDSLRGLYGYTF. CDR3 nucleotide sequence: TGCGCCAGCAGCCAAGATTCTCTTAGGGGTCTCTATGGCTACACCTTC.

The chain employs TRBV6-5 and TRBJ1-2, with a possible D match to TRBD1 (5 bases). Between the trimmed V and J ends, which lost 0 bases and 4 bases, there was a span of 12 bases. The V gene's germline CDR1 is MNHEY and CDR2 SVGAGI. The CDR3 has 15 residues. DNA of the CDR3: TGTGCCAGCAGTTACTCTGGCCGGGGGGGCTATGGCTACACCTTC. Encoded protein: CASSYSGRGGYGYTF.

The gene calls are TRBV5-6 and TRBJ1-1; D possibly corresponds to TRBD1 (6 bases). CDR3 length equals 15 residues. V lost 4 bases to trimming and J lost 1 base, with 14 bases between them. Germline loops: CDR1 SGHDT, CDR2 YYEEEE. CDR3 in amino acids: CASSTKQGSNTEAFF. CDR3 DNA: TGTGCCAGCAGCACTAAACAGGGTTCGAACACTGAAGCTTTCTTT.

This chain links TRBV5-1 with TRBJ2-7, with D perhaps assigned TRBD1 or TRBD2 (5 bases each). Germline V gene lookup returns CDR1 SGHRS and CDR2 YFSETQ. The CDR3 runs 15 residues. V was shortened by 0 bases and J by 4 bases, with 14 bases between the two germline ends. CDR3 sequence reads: CASSLGDGTSYEQYF. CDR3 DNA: TGCGCCAGCAGCTTGGGCGATGGGACCAGTTACGAGCAGTACTTC.

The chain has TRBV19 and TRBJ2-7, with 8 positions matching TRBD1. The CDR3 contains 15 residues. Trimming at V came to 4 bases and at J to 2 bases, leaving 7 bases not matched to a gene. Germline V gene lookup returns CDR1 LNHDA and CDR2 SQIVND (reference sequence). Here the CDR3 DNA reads TGTGCCAGTAGTACCCCGGGACAGGTCACCTACGAGCAGTACTTC. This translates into CASSTPGQVTYEQYF.

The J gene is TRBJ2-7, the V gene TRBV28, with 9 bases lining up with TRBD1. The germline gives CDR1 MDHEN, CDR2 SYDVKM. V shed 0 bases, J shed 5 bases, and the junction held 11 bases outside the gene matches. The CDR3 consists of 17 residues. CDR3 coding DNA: TGTGCCAGCAGTTTATGGCAATCCGGGACAGGGAGCGACGAGCAGTACTTC. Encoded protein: CASSLWQSGTGSDEQYF.

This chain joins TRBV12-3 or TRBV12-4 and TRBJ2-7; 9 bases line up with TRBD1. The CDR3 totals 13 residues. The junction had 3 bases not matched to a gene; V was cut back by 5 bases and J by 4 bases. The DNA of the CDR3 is TGTGCCAGCAGTACAGGGGGCCCATACGAGCAGTACTTC. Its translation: CASSTGGPYEQYF.

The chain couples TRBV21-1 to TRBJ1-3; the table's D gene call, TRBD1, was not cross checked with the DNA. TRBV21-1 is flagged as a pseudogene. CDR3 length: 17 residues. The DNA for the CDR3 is TGTGCCAGCAGCAACCGGGACAGGCACACCTCTGGAAACACCATATATTTT. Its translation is CASSNRDRHTSGNTIYF.

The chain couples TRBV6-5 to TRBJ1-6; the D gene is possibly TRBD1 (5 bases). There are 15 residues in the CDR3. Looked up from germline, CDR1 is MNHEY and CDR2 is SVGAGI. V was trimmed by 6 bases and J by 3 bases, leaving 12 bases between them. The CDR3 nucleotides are TGTGCCAGCAGGAAGGACAACCGCTATAATTCACCCCTCCACTTT. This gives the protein CASRKDNRYNSPLHF.

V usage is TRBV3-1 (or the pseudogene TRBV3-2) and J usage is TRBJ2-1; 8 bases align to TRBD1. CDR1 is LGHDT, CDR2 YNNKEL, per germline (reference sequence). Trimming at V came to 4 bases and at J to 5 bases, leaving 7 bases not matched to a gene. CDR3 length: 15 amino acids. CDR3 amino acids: CASSPHQGANNEQFF. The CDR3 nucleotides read TGTGCCAGCAGCCCACATCAGGGGGCAAACAATGAGCAGTTCTTC.